The 30 T cell receptor beta chains below all came from one sample that was sequenced in a study of CD8+ T cells in alopecia areata (dated by TCRdb to the late 2010s). The receptor library was made with the immunoSEQ multiplex PCR assay. To provide template for TCR sequencing, every sample had RNA extracted and reverse transcribed into cDNA. Sourced from immuneACCESS, this table was stored by TCRdb with only in-frame sequences that have V and J called. A share of the clones is absent; for the studies checked, an unresolved V gene accounts for under half, and the remainder has no known explanation. This sample comprises about 190,000 clones, 60% of them detected only once. Under 1.2% of the sample is in the top ten clones. The time point label, read with the paper, signifies: 20 to 30 weeks on oral tofacitinib. The treatment or condition label of this sample denotes: oral pan-JAK inhibitor, 5-10 mg twice daily.

The sequenced sample was CD4+ T cells sorted from blood, obtained at week 24, from a patient treated with tofacitinib. The receptors here all came from a human donor with alopecia areata.

This clone was counted between two and nine times. The chain uses TRBV29-1 and TRBJ2-1; 8 bases are shared with TRBD2. Germline V lookup: CDR1 SQVTM, CDR2 ANQGSEA. The CDR3 is 13 amino acids. After removal of 6 bases from V and 7 bases from J, the junction contained 8 bases not matched to a gene. CDR3 coding DNA: TGCAGCGTAGCAGTCCGCGGGGGGAATGAGCAGTTCTTC. Translating gives CSVAVRGGNEQFF.

This clone was found a few times. The gene calls are TRBV29-1 and TRBJ1-2; no clear D. V lost 3 bases and J 3 bases, leaving 11 bases between the germline ends. CDR3 length: 13 amino acids. Germline lookup yields CDR1 SQVTM and CDR2 ANQGSEA. The CDR3 loop is CSVEGSPDYGYTF. The CDR3 coding sequence is TGCAGCGTTGAGGGCAGCCCGGACTATGGCTACACCTTC.

The chain combines TRBV6-1 with TRBJ2-6; 9 nucleotides line up with TRBD2. Germline loops: CDR1 MNHNS, CDR2 SASEGT. J was trimmed by 0 bases and V by 4 bases; bases with no gene match: 7. This CDR3 is built from 18 residues. DNA for the CDR3: TGTGCCAGCAGTGCTAGCGGGGAAGCAGTCTCTGGGGCCAACGTCCTGACTTTC. Protein: CASSASGEAVSGANVLTF.

This rearrangement joins TRBV7-9 to TRBJ1-6; D remains unclear. Germline lookup yields CDR1 SEHNR and CDR2 FQNEAQ (reference sequence). Trimming removed 6 bases from V and 6 bases from J, with 9 bases in between. The CDR3 spans 13 residues. DNA for the CDR3: TGTGCCAGCAGGATAACGGCTAATTCACCCCTCCACTTT. Amino acid sequence: CASRITANSPLHF.

The sample holds a few counts of this clone. This chain uses TRBV2 with TRBJ2-3; 7 bases fit TRBD2. Germline V gene sequence: CDR1 SNHLY, CDR2 FYNNEI. Germline trimming cut 7 bases from V and 4 bases from J; bases unmatched to any gene: 5. CDR3 length: 13 amino acids. CDR3 sequence: CASMGGVPDTQYF. The CDR3 DNA reads TGTGCCAGCATGGGGGGGGTACCAGATACGCAGTATTTT.

V and J are TRBV7-8 and TRBJ1-2; D gene ambiguous. This CDR3 comprises 14 residues. V was pared by 3 bases and J by 8 bases, with 16 bases between. Germline assignment: CDR1 SGHVS and CDR2 FQNEAQ. The CDR3 DNA is TGTGCCAGCAGCTTTACTCGCAGCGGCGGCGGCTACACCTTC. Translating gives CASSFTRSGGGYTF.

Only a few counts were recorded for this clone. This sequence joins TRBV30 and TRBJ1-6; the D is unclear. Trimming pared 1 base from V and 9 bases from J, leaving 13 bases between. The length of the CDR3 is 14 residues. Germline CDR1 reads GTSNPN; CDR2 reads SVGIG (reference sequence). The CDR3 bases are TGTGCCTGGAGTGAAGGGCTGGGAGGTTCACCCCTCCACTTT. Translating it yields CAWSEGLGGSPLHF.

This clone turned up a few times. J is TRBJ1-2 and V is TRBV29-1; D is unclear. V lost 0 bases, J lost 4 bases, and 12 bases lay in between. The CDR3 contains 14 residues. Germline CDR1 SQVTM, CDR2 ANQGSEA. In nucleotides, the CDR3 is TGCAGCGTTGAAGATGGGGTCGGCCGCTATGGCTACACCTTC. This encodes CSVEDGVGRYGYTF.

This clone was counted only a few times. The rearrangement links TRBV7-9 to TRBJ1-3; perhaps TRBD1 as D (5 bases). Trimming left V 5 bases short and J 4 bases short, with 21 bases between. There are 17 residues in the CDR3. The V gene's germline CDR1 is SEHNR and CDR2 FQNEAQ (reference sequence). CDR3 sequence reads: CASSARGNASWGNTIYF. CDR3 in DNA: TGTGCCAGCAGCGCCCGGGGGAACGCCAGTTGGGGAAACACCATATATTTT.

J is TRBJ2-5 and V is TRBV29-1; D uncertain. The better agreement between TRBJ2-7 and the DNA end casts doubt on the J call. Germline values: CDR1 SQVTM, CDR2 ANQGSEA. This CDR3 contains 11 residues. DNA of the CDR3: TGCAGCGTTATTTACGGGTACGAGCAGTACTTC. It specifies CSVIYGYEQYF.

This rearrangement joins TRBV7-8 to TRBJ1-5; D not resolved. The CDR3 has 14 residues. V was clipped by 3 bases and J by 1 base, with 7 bases between them. Looked up from germline, CDR1 is SGHVS and CDR2 is FQNEAQ. The CDR3 DNA is TGTGCCAGCAGCTTGAGGGAGAGCAATCAGCCCCAGCATTTT. Residues: CASSLRESNQPQHF.

The chain is built from TRBV15 and TRBJ2-5; D not certain. V lost 2 bases and J 5 bases, leaving 3 bases between the germline ends. CDR3 length equals 11 residues. Germline CDR1 is LNHNV and CDR2 is YYDKDF (reference sequence). CDR3 coding DNA: TGTGCCACCAGCAGAATGGAGACCCAGTACTTC. The encoded protein is CATSRMETQYF.

The rearrangement links TRBV4-3 to TRBJ2-1; TRBD1 matches 7 bases. V lost 0 bases, J lost 12 bases, and 8 bases stayed unmatched. Germline V gene data show CDR1 as LGHNA and CDR2 as YSLEER. This CDR3 is built from 14 residues. CDR3 sequence: CASSQDRDSPWQFF. The CDR3 coding sequence is TGCGCCAGCAGCCAAGATAGGGACAGTCCGTGGCAGTTCTTC.

The chain recombines TRBV27 with TRBJ2-7; D not resolved. The germline CDR1 and CDR2 sequences are MNHEY and SMNVEV (reference sequence). V was trimmed by 7 bases and J by 7 bases, leaving 11 bases between them. CDR3 size: 11 residues. CDR3 sequence (DNA): TGTGCCAGCAAGACGATGGGGGAGCAGTACTTC. This translates into CASKTMGEQYF.

This rearrangement joins TRBV2 to TRBJ2-1; no clear D gene. Trimming removed 7 bases from V and 3 bases from J, with 13 bases in between. This CDR3 has 14 amino acids. Germline values: CDR1 SNHLY, CDR2 FYNNEI. The CDR3: CASIYLRNYNEQFF. Here the CDR3 DNA reads TGTGCCAGCATTTATCTACGGAACTACAATGAGCAGTTCTTC. The full variable domain, its missing parts supplied by reference TRBV2 and TRBJ2-1, is EPEVTQTPSHQVTQMGQEVILRCVPISNHLYFYWYRQILGQKVEFLVSFYNNEISEKSEIFDDQFSVERPDGSNFTLKIRSTKLEDSAMYFCASIYLRNYNEQFFGPGTRLTVL.

In this sample, this clone turned up a few times. The rearrangement uses TRBV7-3 and TRBJ2-5; 7 bases match TRBD1. The germline CDR1 and CDR2 sequences are SGHTA and FQGTGA. The CDR3 is 11 amino acids. For the CDR3, the DNA is TGTGCAAGGACAGGAGAAGAGACCCAGTACTTC. This encodes CARTGEETQYF.

The chain links TRBV4-3 to TRBJ1-1; D not resolved. This CDR3 contains 14 residues. Germline CDR1 and CDR2: LGHNA and YSLEER. Trimming pared 0 bases from V and 11 bases from J, leaving 16 bases between. CDR3 nucleotide sequence: TGCGCCAGCAGCCAAGATTCCCATAGCGACTGGGCTTTCTTT. Translated, it gives CASSQDSHSDWAFF.

This chain connects TRBV7-2 to TRBJ2-5; a weak D match, TRBD1 (5 bases). This CDR3 contains 14 residues. V was shortened by 1 base and J by 2 bases, with 8 bases between the two germline ends. CDR1 SGHTA and CDR2 FQGNSA come from the germline V gene. CDR3 bases: TGTGCCAGCAGCTTAGATGCAGGGCAAGAGACCCAGTACTTC. It codes for CASSLDAGQETQYF.

Written as DNA, the CDR3 is TGCGCCAGCAGCTTGGGTCAGACCCCGTATGGCTACACCTTC. The encoded protein is CASSLGQTPYGYTF. This chain joins TRBV5-1 and TRBJ1-2; D is ambiguous. This CDR3 region has 14 residues. Germline values: CDR1 SGHRS, CDR2 YFSETQ. V was trimmed by 0 bases and J by 5 bases, leaving 11 bases between them. The variable domain in full, completed from reference TRBV5-1 and TRBJ1-2, reads KAGVTQTPRYLIKTRGQQVTLSCSPISGHRSVSWYQQTPGQGLQFLFEYFSETQRNKGNFPGRFSGRQFSNSRSEMNVSTLELGDSALYLCASSLGQTPYGYTFGSGTRLTVV.

The sample holds a few counts of this clone. The V gene is TRBV29-1, the J gene TRBJ1-2; D not resolved. CDR1 SQVTM and CDR2 ANQGSEA come from the germline V gene. Trimming took 7 bases from V and 4 from J, leaving 10 bases between them. The CDR3 runs 11 residues. The CDR3 DNA follows: TGCAGCGAGTACGATGGCTATGGCTACACCTTC. Its protein product is CSEYDGYGYTF.

V is TRBV7-8 and J is TRBJ2-7; D is ambiguous. With 1 base removed from V and 2 bases from J, the gap between germline ends came to 9 bases. The germline gives CDR1 SGHVS, CDR2 FQNEAQ. The CDR3 sequence is 14 residues long. This chain's CDR3 is CASSLGDQTYEQYF. Here the CDR3 DNA reads TGTGCCAGCAGCTTAGGGGATCAAACCTACGAGCAGTACTTC.

This clone was detected many times. The chain is built from TRBV14 and TRBJ1-2; possible D gene TRBD1, 6 bases. CDR3 size: 13 residues. Deletions cut 4 bases from V and 6 bases from J, with 12 bases between. CDR1 is SGHDN and CDR2 is FVKESK in the germline V gene. The CDR3 DNA is TGTGCCAGCAGCCTACGACAGGCGGATGGCTACACCTTC. It translates to CASSLRQADGYTF.

This clone was counted only a few times. The rearrangement joins TRBV11-2 to TRBJ1-6, with a possible D match to TRBD1 (5 bases). The germline V and J ends were trimmed by 1 base and 7 bases, with 11 bases remaining between them. Germline V lookup: CDR1 SGHAT, CDR2 FQNNGV. The CDR3 contains 15 residues. CDR3 coding DNA: TGTGCCAGCAGCTTAGTGGAGGGGTTCAATTCACCCCTCCACTTT. Its translation: CASSLVEGFNSPLHF.

The chain has TRBV5-1 and TRBJ2-1; either TRBD1 or TRBD2 may supply D (5 bases each). The CDR3 sequence is 13 residues long. With 4 bases removed from V and 6 bases from J, the gap between germline ends came to 11 bases. Germline V gene sequence: CDR1 SGHRS, CDR2 YFSETQ. CDR3 sequence: CASSTGTLNEQFF. DNA of the CDR3: TGCGCCAGCAGCACCGGGACCCTCAATGAGCAGTTCTTC.

This clone showed up just once. V gene TRBV6-5 combines with J gene TRBJ2-2, with D perhaps TRBD1 or TRBD2 (5 bases each). The germline V gene has CDR1 MNHEY and CDR2 SVGAGI. Between the trimmed V and J ends, which lost 5 bases and 9 bases, there was a span of 10 bases. This CDR3 has 12 amino acids. The CDR3 DNA follows: TGTGCCAGCAGTCGGGACCGCAGGGAGCTGTTTTTT. Its protein is CASSRDRRELFF.

The chain links TRBV11-1 to TRBJ2-1; no firm D call. Germline loops: CDR1 SGHAT, CDR2 FQDESV (reference sequence). This CDR3 is 11 amino acids long. Deletions cut 6 bases from V and 9 bases from J, with 9 bases between. This CDR3 reads CASRREGEQFF. CDR3 DNA sequence: TGTGCCAGCAGACGAGAAGGTGAGCAGTTCTTC.

This clone showed up just a few times. The genes are TRBV7-2 and TRBJ1-5; D is possibly TRBD1 (6 bases). Germline V CDR1 and CDR2: SGHTA, FQGNSA. CDR3 length: 13 amino acids. Trimming removed 5 bases at V and 5 bases at J, with 10 bases between. CDR3 residues: CASSIRGDQPQHF. The CDR3 nucleotides read TGTGCCAGCAGCATAAGGGGGGATCAGCCCCAGCATTTT.

This clone has just a few counts. The chain is built from TRBV2 and TRBJ1-2; D gene ambiguous. Per the germline V gene, CDR1 is SNHLY and CDR2 is FYNNEI. The V and J ends lost 7 bases and 1 base respectively, with 7 bases between them. The CDR3 has 12 amino acids. CDR3 sequence: CASTIYNYGYTF. CDR3 nucleotide sequence: TGTGCCAGCACTATTTATAACTATGGCTACACCTTC.

This clone was counted a few times. The genes are TRBV7-2 and TRBJ1-4, with unresolved D. Trimming took off 1 base at V and 3 bases at J, with 9 bases between the two ends. CDR1 and CDR2 from the germline V gene are SGHTA and FQGNSA. The CDR3 spans 15 residues. CDR3 sequence (DNA): TGTGCCAGCAGCTTAGGGGCAGGCGCTAATGAAAAACTGTTTTTT. It yields the protein CASSLGAGANEKLFF.

The chain recombines TRBV5-1 with TRBJ1-2; a weak D match, TRBD1 (5 bases). This CDR3 is 16 amino acids long. V was shortened by 2 bases and J by 3 bases, with 17 bases between the two germline ends. Germline V gene data show CDR1 as SGHRS and CDR2 as YFSETQ. CDR3 region: CASSFGKWTTDYGYTF. The CDR3 nucleotides are TGCGCCAGCAGCTTTGGGAAATGGACAACCGACTATGGCTACACCTTC.